These 5 T cell receptor beta chains originate from one sample sequenced in a study of blood T cell repertoires in COVID-19. Using immunoSEQ multiplex PCR, the repertoire was profiled, and TCRdb retains in-frame clones only, with some absent. The sample includes roughly 47,000 clones, about 89% of them seen just once. Sample: peripheral blood. Receptors were obtained from a man in his 70s with active COVID-19.

This chain connects TRBV6-5 to TRBJ2-1; 11 bases align to TRBD2. Trimming cost V 5 bases and J 6 bases; bases outside gene matches: 6. The germline V gene has CDR1 MNHEY and CDR2 SVGAGI. The CDR3 runs 15 residues. Here the CDR3 DNA reads TGTGCCAGCAGTCCATTTAGCGGGGGGGCCAATGAGCAGTTCTTC. It yields the protein CASSPFSGGANEQFF.

The chain joins TRBV3-1 (or the pseudogene TRBV3-2) to TRBJ2-5; 16 nucleotides align to TRBD2. CDR3 length: 16 residues. In germline, CDR1 is LGHDT, CDR2 YNNKEL (reference sequence). V lost 10 bases, J lost 4 bases, and 9 bases stayed unmatched. The CDR3 DNA reads TGTGCCACCTCTCCGGGACTAGCGGGGGGGCCAGAGACCCAGTACTTC. This sequence encodes CATSPGLAGGPETQYF.

V and J are TRBV28 and TRBJ2-7; TRBD2 matches 11 bases. This CDR3 has 17 amino acids. The V segment lost 5 bases and the J segment 1 base; nucleotides outside the gene matches: 10. CDR1 and CDR2 (germline): MDHEN, SYDVKM. The DNA of the CDR3 is TGTGCCAGCAGTGGGAGTAGCGGGGGGGCCACTTCCTACGAGCAGTACTTC. This encodes CASSGSSGGATSYEQYF.

The V and J genes are TRBV3-1 (or the pseudogene TRBV3-2) and TRBJ1-1; D gene unclear. Germline V CDR1 and CDR2: LGHDT, YNNKEL (reference sequence). The V end lost 1 base, the J end lost 3 bases, and 9 bases lay between the germline ends. CDR3 length: 14 residues. CDR3 nucleotide sequence: TGTGCCAGCAGCCAAGGGGCAGGATACACTGAAGCTTTCTTT. This sequence encodes CASSQGAGYTEAFF.

The rearrangement joins TRBV5-1 to TRBJ2-5; 8 positions agree with TRBD1. This CDR3 comprises 15 residues. V lost 2 bases to trimming and J lost 2 bases; unmatched junction nucleotides: 5. Germline V gene sequence: CDR1 SGHRS, CDR2 YFSETQ. CDR3 loop: CASSFRDRTQETQYF. CDR3 coding DNA: TGCGCCAGCAGCTTCCGGGACAGGACGCAAGAGACCCAGTACTTC.